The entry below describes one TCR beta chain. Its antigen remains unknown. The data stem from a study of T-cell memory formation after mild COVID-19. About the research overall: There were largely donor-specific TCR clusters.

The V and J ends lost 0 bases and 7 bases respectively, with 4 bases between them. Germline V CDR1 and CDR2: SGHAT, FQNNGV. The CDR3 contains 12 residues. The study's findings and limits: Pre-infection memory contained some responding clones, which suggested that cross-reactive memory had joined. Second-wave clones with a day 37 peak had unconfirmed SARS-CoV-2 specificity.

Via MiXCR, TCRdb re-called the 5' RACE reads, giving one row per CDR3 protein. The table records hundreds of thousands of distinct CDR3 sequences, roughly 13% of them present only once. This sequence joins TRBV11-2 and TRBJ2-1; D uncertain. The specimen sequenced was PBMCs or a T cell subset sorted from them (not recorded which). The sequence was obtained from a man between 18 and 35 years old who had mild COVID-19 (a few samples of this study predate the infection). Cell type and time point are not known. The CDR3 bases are TGTGCCAGCAGCTTAGAATCGAATGAGCAGTTCTTC. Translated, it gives CASSLESNEQFF.